One and the same sample provided the 26 T cell receptor beta chains below, sequenced in a study of T-cell memory formation after mild COVID-19 (dated by TCRdb to about 2021). Library preparation used 5' RACE. Sequencing was performed on an Illumina NovaSeq 6000. TCRdb reanalyzed the raw reads on its own, using fastp at Q25 for trimming and MiXCR for clone calling, and kept in-frame beta chains. One record per CDR3 amino acid sequence lists the most common genes and DNA. Within this sample are fewer than 40,000 distinct CDR3 sequences, with around 7.7% of them counted one time only. Approximately 29% of the sample rests with the top ten. The sequenced material came from PBMCs or a T cell subset sorted from them (not recorded which). The source is a man in his late teens or twenties who had mild COVID-19 (a few samples of this study predate the infection). The sample titles of this study are shuffled in the database, so cell type and time point are left out; the donor was told from shared clones.

In its sample, this clonotype was seen a few times. This rearrangement joins TRBV4-1 to TRBJ1-2; tentatively, D is TRBD1 (5 bases). The CDR3 totals 14 residues. Between the trimmed V and J ends, which lost 4 bases and 4 bases, there was a span of 13 bases. Germline CDR1 reads MGHRA; CDR2 reads YSYEKL. CDR3 DNA sequence: TGCGCCAGCAGCCGAGGGGCCAGCTCCTATGGCTACACCTTC. Translating it yields CASSRGASSYGYTF.

This clonotype was picked up many times. This chain joins TRBV7-8 and TRBJ2-7; D gene ambiguous. Trimming pared 1 base from V and 5 bases from J, leaving 15 bases between. The CDR3 consists of 15 residues. Germline V gene data show CDR1 as SGHVS and CDR2 as FQNEAQ. The CDR3 here is CASSLGVADTNEQYF. The CDR3 DNA follows: TGTGCCAGCAGCTTAGGCGTCGCCGACACCAACGAGCAGTACTTC.

The rearrangement uses TRBV7-3 and TRBJ2-3; 7 bases match TRBD1. Trimming removed 4 bases from V and 7 bases from J; junction bases left unmatched: 11. CDR1 is SGHTA and CDR2 is FQGTGA in the germline V gene. The CDR3 loop spans 15 amino acids. CDR3 loop: CASSSRQGRVNTQYF. CDR3 DNA: TGTGCCAGCAGCTCCCGACAGGGAAGGGTAAATACGCAGTATTTT.

This clonotype occurred many times. The chain joins TRBV10-1 to TRBJ2-3; the D is unclear. CDR1 is WNHNN and CDR2 is SYGVQD in the germline V gene (reference sequence). V lost 2 bases and J 2 bases, leaving 8 bases between the germline ends. The CDR3 contains 14 residues. CDR3 sequence reads: CASSENMITDTQYF. For the CDR3, the DNA is TGCGCCAGCAGTGAGAACATGATCACAGATACGCAGTATTTT.

This clonotype was observed once. The rearrangement uses TRBV20-1 and TRBJ2-2; TRBD1 agrees at 8 bases. Per germline, CDR1 DFQATT and CDR2 SNEGSKA (reference sequence). CDR3 size: 17 residues. Trimming at V came to 2 bases and at J to 5 bases, leaving 13 bases not matched to a gene. The CDR3 protein is CSARSARGRLGTGELFF. CDR3 in DNA: TGCAGTGCTAGATCGGCCAGGGGGCGATTGGGAACCGGGGAGCTGTTTTTT.

This clonotype came up many times. The rearrangement joins TRBV12-3 or TRBV12-4 to TRBJ2-1; 7 bases agree with TRBD2. The CDR3 loop spans 19 amino acids. V lost 6 bases to trimming and J lost 5 bases; unmatched junction nucleotides: 22. The CDR3 DNA is TGTGCCAGCAGACCGGGGGAGGGGCGGACGGGGAACCGGAACAATGAGCAGTTCTTC. Protein sequence: CASRPGEGRTGNRNNEQFF.

This clonotype appeared many times. V and J are TRBV5-5 and TRBJ2-7, with 11 bases matching TRBD1. The CDR3 is 16 residues long. The V gene's germline CDR1 is SGHKS and CDR2 YYEKEE (reference sequence). With 0 bases clipped from V and 3 bases from J, the junction kept 5 bases outside the gene matches. CDR3 residues: CASSLDAGTGGYEQYF. CDR3 nucleotides: TGTGCCAGCAGCTTGGATGCCGGGACAGGGGGCTACGAGCAGTACTTC. The full variable domain, in which reference TRBV5-5 and TRBJ2-7 provide the parts outside the CDR3, is DAGVTQSPTHLIKTRGQQVTLRCSPISGHKSVSWYQQVLGQGPQFIFQYYEKEERGRGNFPDRFSARQFPNYSSELNVNALLLGDSALYLCASSLDAGTGGYEQYFGPGTRLTVT.

This clonotype was found many times. The gene calls are TRBV20-1 and TRBJ2-7; D is perhaps TRBD1 (7 bases). The CDR3 consists of 14 residues. Trimming removed 6 bases at V and 4 bases at J, with 19 bases between. CDR1 DFQATT and CDR2 SNEGSKA come from the germline V gene (reference sequence). This CDR3 reads CSAPAGTAPYEQYV. In nucleotides, the CDR3 is TGCAGTGCCCCGGCGGGGACAGCTCCTTACGAGCAGTACGTC.

There are many counts of this clonotype. The chain is built from TRBV10-1 and TRBJ2-3, with 13 bases aligning to TRBD2. This CDR3 is built from 17 residues. V lost 1 base and J lost 6; bases outside the gene matches: 7. Germline CDR1 and CDR2: WNHNN and SYGVQD (reference sequence). The CDR3 nucleotides read TGCGCCAGCAGTGAGTTCGGGACTAGCGGGGCGTTCGATACGCAGTATTTT. This sequence encodes CASSEFGTSGAFDTQYF.

This clonotype occurred many times. The chain links TRBV11-2 to TRBJ1-1; weak D call: TRBD1 (6 bases). Trimming took off 6 bases at V and 7 bases at J, with 12 bases between the two ends. Germline CDR1 and CDR2: SGHAT and FQNNGV. This CDR3 has 12 residues. The CDR3 DNA follows: TGTGCCAGCAGGCGGGGGCGGGGTGAAGCTTTCTTT. It is translated as CASRRGRGEAFF.

This clonotype has at least ten counts. The CDR3 DNA reads TGCGCCAGCAGCTTGGACGGGGGGTTCAATGAGCAGTTCTTC. Translation gives CASSLDGGFNEQFF. The chain has TRBV5-1 and TRBJ2-1, with 7 bases that match TRBD2. Germline loops: CDR1 SGHRS, CDR2 YFSETQ. The length of the CDR3 is 14 residues. Losses at the gene ends were 0 bases for V and 6 bases for J; bases not matched to a gene: 3.

This clonotype has at least ten counts. The V and J genes are TRBV5-1 and TRBJ2-5, with 8 bases fitting TRBD1. The CDR3 length is 15 residues. The germline V gene has CDR1 SGHRS and CDR2 YFSETQ. With V trimmed by 2 bases and J by 4 bases, 7 bases remained unmatched. In DNA form, the CDR3 reads TGCGCCAGCAGCTTAGATGGACAGGGAATAGAGACCCAGTACTTC. Its translation: CASSLDGQGIETQYF.

This clonotype was counted only a few times. One end of the junction fails to match germline, which may point to a read error. The genes are TRBV10-3 and TRBJ2-1, with TRBD1 matching over 7 bases. The CDR3 contains 12 residues. CDR1 is ENHRY, CDR2 SYGVKD, per germline. This chain's CDR3 is CAISDRDREPFF. The CDR3 nucleotides are TGTGCCATCAGTGATCGAGACAGGGAGCCGTTCTTC.

This clonotype was seen ten or more times. The chain links TRBV7-3 to TRBJ2-2, with TRBD2 matching over 10 bases. The CDR3 has 15 amino acids. The V gene's germline CDR1 is SGHTA and CDR2 FQGTGA. The junction had 3 bases not matched to a gene; V was cut back by 5 bases and J by 3 bases. The CDR3 region is CASSRSGGDTGELFF. The CDR3 nucleotides read TGTGCCAGCAGCCGAAGCGGGGGGGACACCGGGGAGCTGTTTTTT.

This clonotype was counted only a few times. The V call is TRBV15, the J call TRBJ1-4; D is possibly TRBD1 (5 bases). This CDR3 is built from 15 residues. Germline CDR1 and CDR2: LNHNV and YYDKDF (reference sequence). V lost 0 bases to trimming and J lost 10 bases, with 15 bases between them. CDR3 sequence (DNA): TGTGCCACCAGCAGAGATGAGAAGGGGAAGGTAAAACTGTTTTTT. Its translation is CATSRDEKGKVKLFF.

This clonotype was seen at least ten times. V is TRBV2 and J is TRBJ1-3; TRBD1 is a possible D gene (5 bases). Looked up from germline, CDR1 is SNHLY and CDR2 is FYNNEI. V gave up 5 bases and J gave up 1 base, with 12 bases separating them. There are 15 residues in the CDR3. The CDR3 loop is CASSIGAVSGNTIYF. CDR3 in DNA: TGTGCCAGCAGTATAGGGGCGGTTTCTGGAAACACCATATATTTT.

This clonotype was detected many times. This chain links TRBV20-1 with TRBJ2-7; 8 positions match TRBD2. The CDR3 covers 14 residues. After removal of 1 base from V and 3 bases from J, the junction contained 5 bases not matched to a gene. Germline V CDR1 and CDR2: DFQATT, SNEGSKA (reference sequence). DNA for the CDR3: TGCAGTGCTAGAGCCGGGACTAGAAGCTACGAGCAGTACTTC. Translation gives CSARAGTRSYEQYF.

This clonotype was detected many times. This chain uses TRBV7-9 with TRBJ2-3, with TRBD2 identical over 8 bases. The germline gives CDR1 SEHNR, CDR2 FQNEAQ (reference sequence). The CDR3 totals 14 residues. Trimming cost V 8 bases and J 4 bases; bases outside gene matches: 8. The CDR3 sequence is CASWGRGGPDTQYF. CDR3 bases: TGTGCCAGCTGGGGCCGGGGGGGCCCAGATACGCAGTATTTT.

This clonotype was observed many times. The chain is built from TRBV9 and TRBJ2-1; D might be TRBD1 or TRBD2, each matching 6 bases. The germline V and J ends were trimmed by 0 bases and 6 bases, with 13 bases remaining between them. The germline V gene encodes CDR1 SGDLS and CDR2 YYNGEE. The CDR3 is made up of 15 amino acids. This CDR3 reads CASSVVGGRGNEQFF. As DNA, the CDR3 is TGTGCCAGCAGCGTAGTGGGGGGCAGGGGCAATGAGCAGTTCTTC.

Many counts were recorded for this clonotype. V is TRBV7-2 and J is TRBJ2-2; no clear D. V was trimmed by 5 bases and J by 3 bases, leaving 16 bases between them. Germline loops: CDR1 SGHTA, CDR2 FQGNSA. This CDR3 contains 16 residues. CDR3 nucleotide sequence: TGTGCCAGCAGCCCCCCCCTTCGATTCTACACCGGGGAGCTGTTTTTT. Amino acid sequence: CASSPPLRFYTGELFF.

In its sample, this clonotype was seen a few times. The chain uses TRBV7-2 and TRBJ1-2; D is uncertain. Germline values: CDR1 SGHTA, CDR2 FQGNSA. The CDR3 loop spans 17 amino acids. Between the trimmed V and J ends, which lost 6 bases and 2 bases, there was a span of 22 bases. CDR3 loop: CASRPPSTVVLNYGYTF. For the CDR3, the DNA is TGTGCCAGCAGACCCCCGAGCACAGTGGTTTTGAACTATGGCTACACCTTC.

The sample holds many counts of this clonotype. The chain has TRBV18 and TRBJ2-1; 9 bases line up with TRBD2. The CDR3 sequence is 14 residues long. Germline V gene lookup returns CDR1 KGHSH and CDR2 LQKENI. V was clipped by 4 bases and J by 5 bases; unmatched bases: 3. This CDR3 reads CASSRSGGNNEQFF. The CDR3 DNA follows: TGTGCCAGCTCACGGAGCGGGGGGAACAATGAGCAGTTCTTC.

The chain joins TRBV7-3 to TRBJ1-2; the D is unclear. This CDR3 spans 12 amino acids. In germline, CDR1 is SGHTA, CDR2 FQGTGA. V lost 3 bases to trimming and J lost 5 bases, with 7 bases between them. CDR3 coding DNA: TGTGCCAGCAGCTTCAACGGTTATGGCTACACCTTC. Encoded protein: CASSFNGYGYTF.

This clonotype was recorded many times. The chain carries TRBV6-6 and TRBJ2-3; D not certain. V dropped 5 bases and J dropped 5 bases, with 8 bases sitting between them. CDR1 MNHNY and CDR2 SVGAGI come from the germline V gene (reference sequence). This CDR3 has 12 residues. The CDR3 bases are TGTGCCAGCAGTCCAATCGAAGATACGCAGTATTTT. Translating gives CASSPIEDTQYF.

Many counts were recorded for this clonotype. The chain combines TRBV4-3 with TRBJ2-1; tentatively, D is TRBD2 (6 bases). Trimming removed 0 bases from V and 7 bases from J, with 22 bases in between. CDR1 is LGHNA, CDR2 YSLEER, per germline. The length of the CDR3 is 18 residues. Here the CDR3 DNA reads TGCGCCAGCAGCCAAGAACATTCCGGGGGAGCCCTTTGGAATGAGCAGTTCTTC. Translating gives CASSQEHSGGALWNEQFF.

This clonotype was seen ten or more times. The gene calls are TRBV20-1 and TRBJ2-5; 7 bases align to TRBD1. Germline V gives CDR1 DFQATT, CDR2 SNEGSKA (reference sequence). The CDR3 has 13 residues. Trimming cost V 5 bases and J 1 base; bases outside gene matches: 4. The DNA for the CDR3 is TGCAGTGCTTCTCGGGACAGCCAAGAGACCCAGTACTTC. It translates to CSASRDSQETQYF.